The 26 T cell receptor beta chains given below trace back to one sample, sequenced in a study of T cell responses to AZD1222 COVID-19 vaccine. Produced via immunoSEQ multiplex PCR; TCRdb's table is partial and in-frame only. The sample includes 180,000 or so clones, approximately 90% of them seen just once. Sequencing used peripheral blood, obtained 28 days after the second AZD1222 dose. The receptor source for this set is an adult who received the AZD1222 COVID-19 vaccine.

This clone was seen a single time. The chain is built from TRBV7-2 and TRBJ2-1, with TRBD1 matching over 7 bases. The CDR3 runs 15 residues. Germline V lookup: CDR1 SGHTA, CDR2 FQGNSA. Germline trimming cut 1 base from V and 6 bases from J; bases unmatched to any gene: 6. The DNA for the CDR3 is TGTGCCAGCAGCTTAGGAGGGGGCGCCGGCAATGAGCAGTTCTTC. Protein: CASSLGGGAGNEQFF.

The table lists this clone with a count of one. The chain has TRBV18 and TRBJ1-1; possible D gene TRBD1, 5 bases. The V end lost 3 bases, the J end lost 3 bases, and 17 bases lay between the germline ends. CDR1 KGHSH and CDR2 LQKENI come from the germline V gene. This CDR3 spans 16 amino acids. The CDR3 bases are TGTGCCAGCTCACCCTCGGGACTTAACTTAGACACTGAAGCTTTCTTT. Its translation is CASSPSGLNLDTEAFF.

J is TRBJ2-7 and V is TRBV7-2; 13 bases map to TRBD2. CDR3 size: 17 residues. V trimming: 5 bases; J trimming: 1 base; junction bases outside the gene matches: 8. Germline-derived CDR1 and CDR2 are SGHTA and FQGNSA. CDR3 region: CASSRTTSGRVSYEQYF. The CDR3 DNA is TGTGCCAGCAGCCGCACCACTAGCGGGAGGGTATCCTACGAGCAGTACTTC.

The V call is TRBV7-6, the J call TRBJ1-1; TRBD1 matches 10 bases. CDR3 length: 15 residues. Trimming removed 5 bases from V and 0 bases from J; junction bases left unmatched: 3. In germline, CDR1 is SGHVS, CDR2 FNYEAQ. The CDR3 loop reads CASSPGQGLNTEAFF. In DNA, the CDR3 is TGTGCCAGCAGCCCGGGACAGGGGCTGAACACTGAAGCTTTCTTT.

This sequence joins TRBV6-1 and TRBJ2-6, with D unresolved. CDR1 is MNHNS, CDR2 SASEGT, per germline. CDR3 length: 16 amino acids. V lost 4 bases, J lost 0 bases, and 10 bases lay in between. The CDR3 loop reads CASSAVVSSGANVLTF. In nucleotides, the CDR3 is TGTGCCAGCAGTGCCGTAGTGAGCTCTGGGGCCAACGTCCTGACTTTC.

The table lists this clone with a count of one. The chain combines TRBV7-9 with TRBJ2-2; 9 bases map to TRBD2. Unmatched junction bases numbered 16, after V lost 5 bases and J lost 9 bases. The germline CDR1 and CDR2 sequences are SEHNR and FQNEAQ (reference sequence). This CDR3 spans 17 amino acids. In DNA form, the CDR3 reads TGTGCCAGCAGCACCTCGGGACTAGCAGTCGGTGTCAGGGAGCTGTTTTTT. The encoded protein is CASSTSGLAVGVRELFF.

The rearrangement uses TRBV2 and TRBJ1-2, with D perhaps TRBD1 (5 bases). CDR1 and CDR2 from the germline V gene are SNHLY and FYNNEI. Trimming removed 6 bases from V and 4 bases from J, with 15 bases in between. The length of the CDR3 is 14 residues. CDR3 in amino acids: CASSLRGDGYGYTF. CDR3 coding DNA: TGTGCCAGCAGCCTACGAGGGGACGGCTATGGCTACACCTTC. Full variable domain (missing parts from reference TRBV2 and TRBJ1-2): EPEVTQTPSHQVTQMGQEVILRCVPISNHLYFYWYRQILGQKVEFLVSFYNNEISEKSEIFDDQFSVERPDGSNFTLKIRSTKLEDSAMYFCASSLRGDGYGYTFGSGTRLTVV.

CDR3 nucleotide sequence: TGTGCCAGCAGCCCCGGACAGGGCCGCCACTTT. Protein product: CASSPGQGRHF. The chain has TRBV3-1 (or the pseudogene TRBV3-2) and TRBJ1-6, with TRBD1 matching over 8 bases. Looked up from germline, CDR1 is LGHDT and CDR2 is YNNKEL (reference sequence). This CDR3 comprises 11 residues. The J segment lost 18 bases and the V segment lost 4 bases, leaving 5 bases of the junction unmatched.

In its sample, this clone was seen once. The chain carries TRBV19 and TRBJ1-2, with D hard to call. CDR1 and CDR2 (germline): LNHDA, SQIVND (reference sequence). V was trimmed by 1 base and J by 8 bases, leaving 17 bases between them. This CDR3 has 15 residues. The CDR3, as DNA: TGTGCCAGTAGTATAGCTCCAGTCGAGACGGGAGGCTACACCTTC. Protein sequence: CASSIAPVETGGYTF.

This chain uses TRBV30 with TRBJ1-2; D perhaps matches TRBD1 (6 bases). Trimming left V 0 bases short and J 8 bases short, with 13 bases between. CDR1 and CDR2 from the germline V gene are GTSNPN and SVGIG (reference sequence). The CDR3 runs to 13 residues. CDR3 in amino acids: CAWSVVGGIGYTF. CDR3 nucleotides: TGTGCCTGGAGTGTAGTGGGGGGCATCGGCTACACCTTC.

The chain has TRBV11-3 and TRBJ1-1; 10 positions match TRBD1. The CDR3 has 15 amino acids. V was pared by 5 bases and J by 4 bases, with 7 bases of the junction left unmatched. The germline gives CDR1 SGHNT, CDR2 YENEEA. The CDR3 loop is CASSLGTGVSTEAFF. CDR3 coding DNA: TGTGCCAGCAGCCTCGGGACAGGGGTATCCACTGAAGCTTTCTTT.

The chain is built from TRBV28 and TRBJ2-2; D gene unclear. V lost 8 bases and J 0 bases, leaving 13 bases between the germline ends. Germline CDR1 reads MDHEN; CDR2 reads SYDVKM. This CDR3 is built from 15 residues. CDR3 region: CASGRVDANTGELFF. CDR3 nucleotide sequence: TGTGCCAGCGGAAGAGTGGATGCGAACACCGGGGAGCTGTTTTTT. Based on the CDR3 plus reference TRBV28 and TRBJ2-2, the full variable domain is DVKVTQSSRYLVKRTGEKVFLECVQDMDHENMFWYRQDPGLGLRLIYFSYDVKMKEKGDIPEGYSVSREKKERFSLILESASTNQTSMYLCASGRVDANTGELFFGEGSRLTVL.

The chain is built from TRBV15 and TRBJ2-1; 7 bases are shared with TRBD1. This CDR3 is built from 15 residues. Germline V gene sequence: CDR1 LNHNV, CDR2 YYDKDF (reference sequence). Unmatched junction bases numbered 4, after V lost 3 bases and J lost 2 bases. This CDR3 is CATSSNRGPYNEQFF. The CDR3 DNA reads as TGTGCCACCAGCAGCAACAGGGGCCCCTACAATGAGCAGTTCTTC.

This rearrangement joins TRBV7-3 to TRBJ1-1; possibly TRBD1 for D (5 bases). The V and J ends lost 5 bases and 4 bases respectively, with 17 bases between them. The CDR3 runs 15 residues. Germline V gene sequence: CDR1 SGHTA, CDR2 FQGTGA. The CDR3 is CASSPQAGVRTEAFF. As DNA, the CDR3 is TGTGCCAGCAGCCCGCAAGCGGGGGTTCGCACTGAAGCTTTCTTT.

This rearrangement joins TRBV5-6 to TRBJ2-2; a weak D match, TRBD2 (5 bases). The CDR3 runs to 14 residues. Per the germline V gene, CDR1 is SGHDT and CDR2 is YYEEEE. V was shortened by 4 bases and J by 7 bases, with 14 bases between the two germline ends. The CDR3 nucleotides are TGTGCCAGCAGCCGGGCCGGGGTGGTCGGGGAGCTGTTTTTT. It yields the protein CASSRAGVVGELFF.

This chain joins TRBV25-1 and TRBJ1-6; the D is unclear. V lost 7 bases, J lost 6 bases, and 10 bases lay in between. From germline, CDR1 is MGHDK and CDR2 SYGVNS. The CDR3 runs 13 residues. CDR3 loop: CASTPGLNSPLHF. CDR3 DNA: TGTGCCAGCACTCCGGGCCTTAATTCACCCCTCCACTTT.

The J gene is TRBJ2-7, the V gene TRBV19; the match to TRBD1 covers 7 bases. CDR1 and CDR2 from the germline V gene are LNHDA and SQIVND (reference sequence). The J segment lost 6 bases and the V segment lost 1 base, leaving 3 bases of the junction unmatched. The CDR3 runs to 13 residues. Here the CDR3 DNA reads TGTGCCAGTAGTATAGGGACAGGCGGCGAGCAGTACTTC. This encodes CASSIGTGGEQYF.

The chain is built from TRBV7-8 and TRBJ1-4, with TRBD1 matching over 10 bases. The ends lost 1 base at V and 0 bases at J; junction bases unmatched: 5. The germline V gene encodes CDR1 SGHVS and CDR2 FQNEAQ. This CDR3 spans 18 amino acids. CDR3 DNA sequence: TGTGCCAGCAGCTTAGATAGGACAGGGGGAACAACTAATGAAAAACTGTTTTTT. Translating gives CASSLDRTGGTTNEKLFF.

In this sample, this clone turned up once. V is TRBV2 and J is TRBJ1-4; 7 bases map to TRBD1. Germline assignment: CDR1 SNHLY and CDR2 FYNNEI. V trimming: 5 bases; J trimming: 2 bases; junction bases outside the gene matches: 8. This CDR3 comprises 16 residues. The CDR3 nucleotides are TGTGCCAGCAGTACGACAGGGTCGGAGACTAATGAAAAACTGTTTTTT. Its protein product is CASSTTGSETNEKLFF.

This chain uses TRBV28 with TRBJ1-1; 9 nucleotides line up with TRBD1. Germline CDR1 reads MDHEN; CDR2 reads SYDVKM. V lost 8 bases to trimming and J lost 6 bases; unmatched junction nucleotides: 7. The CDR3 extends over 13 amino acids. CDR3 sequence (DNA): TGTGCCAGCGGCCCGGGACAGGGTTCTGAAGCTTTCTTT. It yields the protein CASGPGQGSEAFF. Based on the CDR3 plus reference TRBV28 and TRBJ1-1, the full variable domain is DVKVTQSSRYLVKRTGEKVFLECVQDMDHENMFWYRQDPGLGLRLIYFSYDVKMKEKGDIPEGYSVSREKKERFSLILESASTNQTSMYLCASGPGQGSEAFFGQGTRLTVV.

This chain uses TRBV6-5 with TRBJ2-7; 9 nucleotides align to TRBD1. Trimming took 4 bases from V and 6 from J; bases not matched to a gene: 10. This CDR3 contains 15 residues. In germline, CDR1 is MNHEY, CDR2 SVGAGI. CDR3 region: CASSSVGTGTFEQYF. The CDR3 coding sequence is TGTGCCAGCAGTTCAGTGGGGACAGGGACGTTCGAGCAGTACTTC.

This chain uses TRBV9 with TRBJ1-3; a weak D match, TRBD1 (6 bases). Looked up from germline, CDR1 is SGDLS and CDR2 is YYNGEE. V lost 3 bases to trimming and J lost 8 bases, with 12 bases between them. This CDR3 spans 13 amino acids. This CDR3 reads CASSEQTGYTIYF. For the CDR3, the DNA is TGTGCCAGCAGCGAACAGACAGGATACACCATATATTTT.

This clone was observed once. This chain links TRBV28 with TRBJ1-4; tentatively, D is TRBD1 (6 bases). The germline V gene encodes CDR1 MDHEN and CDR2 SYDVKM. The germline V and J ends were trimmed by 2 bases and 8 bases, with 12 bases remaining between them. This CDR3 comprises 14 residues. CDR3 nucleotide sequence: TGTGCCAGCAGTTTACAGGGGCCTAGGGAAAAACTGTTTTTT. Protein: CASSLQGPREKLFF. Complete variable domain (other parts from reference TRBV28 and TRBJ1-4): DVKVTQSSRYLVKRTGEKVFLECVQDMDHENMFWYRQDPGLGLRLIYFSYDVKMKEKGDIPEGYSVSREKKERFSLILESASTNQTSMYLCASSLQGPREKLFFGSGTQLSVL.

The chain has TRBV5-8 and TRBJ2-3; possible D gene TRBD1, 6 bases. V lost 0 bases to trimming and J lost 15 bases, with 14 bases between them. Germline V lookup: CDR1 SGHTS, CDR2 YDEGEE. The CDR3 has 12 residues. The CDR3 reads CASSLGQGPLYF. The CDR3 nucleotides are TGTGCCAGCAGCTTGGGGCAGGGGCCCTTATATTTT.

The rearrangement links TRBV19 to TRBJ2-4; 7 bases agree with TRBD2. This CDR3 has 17 residues. V trimming: 2 bases; J trimming: 1 base; junction bases outside the gene matches: 8. The germline V gene has CDR1 LNHDA and CDR2 SQIVND (reference sequence). The CDR3 reads CASSILGEGWAKNIQYF. The DNA of the CDR3 is TGTGCCAGTAGTATATTAGGGGAGGGTTGGGCCAAAAACATTCAGTACTTC.

V is TRBV30 and J is TRBJ2-1; 9 bases are shared with TRBD2. The CDR3 covers 15 residues. Trimming at V came to 7 bases and at J to 4 bases, leaving 11 bases not matched to a gene. From germline, CDR1 is GTSNPN and CDR2 SVGIG (reference sequence). The CDR3 sequence: CASKFGLATYNEQFF. The CDR3 DNA is TGTGCCTCCAAATTTGGACTAGCGACATACAATGAGCAGTTCTTC. Looking up the rest from reference TRBV30 and TRBJ2-1 gives the full variable domain: SQTIHQWPATLVQPVGSPLSLECTVEGTSNPNLYWYRQAAGRGLQLLFYSVGIGQISSEVPQNLSASRPQDRQFILSSKKLLLSDSGFYLCASKFGLATYNEQFFGPGTRLTVL.